Following are 3 T cell receptor beta chains from one sample sequenced in a study of breast tumors, draining lymph nodes, adjacent tissues. Each CDR3 protein gets one entry after TCRdb re-called the multiplex PCR reads with MiXCR. The data show around 21,000 distinct CDR3 sequences, around 41% seen once. Sequenced: breast tumor tissue. The receptors shown here come from a female donor with breast cancer. Some clones in this sample may be carry-over from other donors' samples.

This clonotype ranks as medium-sized (0.01 to 0.1%). V is TRBV5-1 and J is TRBJ2-7; D possibly matches TRBD1 or TRBD2 (6 bases each). This CDR3 has 12 residues. Per the germline V gene, CDR1 is SGHRS and CDR2 is YFSETQ. Deletions cut 5 bases from V and 2 bases from J, with 8 bases between. This CDR3 is CASREGAYEQYF. The CDR3 bases are TGCGCCAGCAGGGAGGGGGCCTACGAGCAGTACTTC.

The gene calls are TRBV6-1 and TRBJ2-2; no clear D gene. This CDR3 contains 15 residues. Germline lookup yields CDR1 MNHNS and CDR2 SASEGT. V shed 8 bases and J shed 4 bases, with 17 bases lying between them. CDR3 nucleotide sequence: TGTGCCAGCCTTAGGCGAGTTTCCACCACCGGGGAGCTGTTTTTT. This gives the protein CASLRRVSTTGELFF.

This clonotype is labeled medium-sized (0.01 to 0.1%). The rearrangement joins TRBV5-1 to TRBJ1-4; the D is unclear. The CDR3 loop spans 15 amino acids. V lost 1 base and J lost 4, with 11 bases in between. Germline V gene lookup returns CDR1 SGHRS and CDR2 YFSETQ. The CDR3: CASSLNLGSNEKLFF. CDR3 nucleotide sequence: TGCGCCAGCAGCTTGAACCTTGGCAGTAATGAAAAACTGTTTTTT.